One and the same sample provided the 26 T cell receptor beta chains below, sequenced in a study of control samples from healthy donors and cancer patients. Generated by immunoSEQ multiplex PCR, the TCRdb table keeps only in-frame clones and is missing some. Among about 170,000 clones listed, 93% were seen once. Specimen: blood. The receptor source for this set is a woman aged 60-75 years in good health.

The rearrangement uses TRBV5-4 and TRBJ1-2; tentatively, D is TRBD1 (6 bases). The CDR3 loop spans 13 amino acids. V shed 3 bases and J shed 6 bases, with 12 bases lying between them. Germline V lookup: CDR1 SGHNT, CDR2 YYREEE (reference sequence). The CDR3 spells CASSSQGIHGYTF. The CDR3 DNA reads TGTGCCAGCAGCTCCCAGGGGATCCATGGCTACACCTTC.

The V call is TRBV6-2 or TRBV6-3, the J call TRBJ2-3, with a tentative D call TRBD1 (5 bases). The CDR3 extends over 14 amino acids. V lost 2 bases, J lost 9 bases, and 15 bases lay in between. Germline V gene data show CDR1 as MNHEY and CDR2 as SVGEGT. In nucleotides, the CDR3 is TGTGCCAGCAGTTACCCCGGACAAAGGGCGACGCAGTATTTT. Translating it yields CASSYPGQRATQYF.

The chain has TRBV11-3 and TRBJ2-3; D gene uncertain. The CDR3 is made up of 15 amino acids. The V and J ends lost 6 bases and 1 base respectively, with 14 bases between them. CDR1 is SGHNT and CDR2 is YENEEA in the germline V gene. CDR3 amino acids: CASSSRYDGTDTQYF. The CDR3 nucleotides read TGTGCCAGCAGTTCTAGGTATGATGGCACAGATACGCAGTATTTT.

A word on this clone: Mismatch with germline at one junction end may stem from a read error. J is TRBJ2-3 and V is TRBV7-9, with TRBD1 identical over 8 bases. The CDR3 loop spans 15 amino acids. Germline loops: CDR1 SEHNR, CDR2 FQNEAQ (reference sequence). The CDR3 region is CASTPPGQEIPLPTF. The CDR3 DNA reads TGTGCCAGCACCCCTCCGGGACAGGAGATCCCCCTGCCCACCTTT.

The chain carries TRBV18 and TRBJ1-2; D uncertain. The germline V and J ends were trimmed by 2 bases and 1 base, with 14 bases remaining between them. CDR3 length: 16 amino acids. CDR1 is KGHSH and CDR2 is LQKENI in the germline V gene. In DNA form, the CDR3 reads TGTGCCAGCTCACCAGAGGCCCCACTATTTAACTATGGCTACACCTTC. Amino acids: CASSPEAPLFNYGYTF.

The chain carries TRBV28 and TRBJ1-2; the D gene is possibly TRBD1 (6 bases). CDR1 and CDR2 from the germline V gene are MDHEN and SYDVKM. The length of the CDR3 is 15 residues. V dropped 5 bases and J dropped 4 bases, with 17 bases sitting between them. In DNA form, the CDR3 reads TGTGCCAGCAGTCCCCAACAGGGACGAGGCTATGGCTACACCTTC. As protein: CASSPQQGRGYGYTF.

V usage is TRBV5-1 and J usage is TRBJ1-5; D unclear. Per the germline V gene, CDR1 is SGHRS and CDR2 is YFSETQ. V lost 0 bases and J 3 bases, leaving 7 bases between the germline ends. This CDR3 spans 14 amino acids. The CDR3 coding sequence is TGCGCCAGCAGCTTGGGGGAGATCAATCAGCCCCAGCATTTT. This sequence encodes CASSLGEINQPQHF. The full variable domain, in which reference TRBV5-1 and TRBJ1-5 provide the parts outside the CDR3, is KAGVTQTPRYLIKTRGQQVTLSCSPISGHRSVSWYQQTPGQGLQFLFEYFSETQRNKGNFPGRFSGRQFSNSRSEMNVSTLELGDSALYLCASSLGEINQPQHFGDGTRLSIL.

The chain employs TRBV5-4 and TRBJ1-1; D not resolved. Per germline, CDR1 SGHNT and CDR2 YYREEE (reference sequence). The CDR3 extends over 12 amino acids. Trimming pared 2 bases from V and 7 bases from J, leaving 9 bases between. This CDR3 reads CASSLGQIEAFF. The CDR3, as DNA: TGTGCCAGCAGCTTAGGGCAGATTGAAGCTTTCTTT.

The genes are TRBV7-9 and TRBJ1-1; D gene ambiguous. Germline V gene data show CDR1 as SEHNR and CDR2 as FQNEAQ (reference sequence). This CDR3 region has 14 residues. Trimming cost V 5 bases and J 8 bases, with 18 bases left between them. The CDR3 loop reads CASSLGKGGSEAFF. In DNA form, the CDR3 reads TGTGCCAGCAGCCTCGGGAAGGGCGGGTCCGAAGCTTTCTTT.

The CDR3 loop is CASSPGRWANTEAFF. In DNA form, the CDR3 reads TGCGCCAGCAGCCCCGGACGGTGGGCGAACACTGAAGCTTTCTTT. The V call is TRBV4-3, the J call TRBJ1-1; D remains unclear. V dropped 4 bases and J dropped 1 base, with 13 bases sitting between them. CDR1 and CDR2 (germline): LGHNA, YSLEER. The CDR3 has 15 residues.

The chain recombines TRBV7-8 with TRBJ1-1, with D unresolved. CDR3 length: 15 residues. Trimming stripped 2 bases from V and 0 bases from J, with 10 bases between. CDR1 and CDR2 from the germline V gene are SGHVS and FQNEAQ. The CDR3 region has the DNA TGTGCCAGCAGCTTAAGCGGGCAAATGAACACTGAAGCTTTCTTT. Its translation is CASSLSGQMNTEAFF.

The rearrangement uses TRBV5-4 and TRBJ1-3; perhaps TRBD1 as D (5 bases). V was clipped by 0 bases and J by 4 bases, with 5 bases between them. Germline V gene lookup returns CDR1 SGHNT and CDR2 YYREEE (reference sequence). The CDR3 consists of 13 residues. The CDR3 loop reads CASSLAGGNTIYF. DNA of the CDR3: TGTGCCAGCAGCTTGGCAGGGGGAAACACCATATATTTT.

This clone was recorded once. This chain joins TRBV14 and TRBJ2-4, with D tentatively TRBD1 or TRBD2 (6 bases each). Germline values: CDR1 SGHDN, CDR2 FVKESK. V was trimmed by 0 bases and J by 3 bases, leaving 15 bases between them. The CDR3 runs 17 residues. The CDR3 sequence: CASSQDPGGGLKNIQYF. CDR3 bases: TGTGCCAGCAGCCAAGATCCAGGAGGGGGTCTCAAAAACATTCAGTACTTC.

In DNA form, the CDR3 reads TGTGCCAGCAGTTCGGACGGATACAATCAGCCCCAGCATTTT. This codes for CASSSDGYNQPQHF. The chain links TRBV27 to TRBJ1-5; no reliable D call. This CDR3 contains 14 residues. V was pared by 4 bases and J by 3 bases, with 10 bases between. Per the germline V gene, CDR1 is MNHEY and CDR2 is SMNVEV (reference sequence).

This clone was seen once. The J gene is TRBJ1-2, the V gene TRBV5-5, with 8 bases fitting TRBD1. Germline CDR1 SGHKS, CDR2 YYEKEE (reference sequence). The CDR3 runs to 16 residues. The V segment lost 0 bases and the J segment 2 bases; nucleotides outside the gene matches: 6. CDR3 sequence reads: CASSLVRNRGNYGYTF. The CDR3 DNA is TGTGCCAGCAGCTTGGTTCGTAACAGGGGGAACTATGGCTACACCTTC.

This clone was detected once. This chain links TRBV9 with TRBJ1-1, with TRBD1 matching 8 bases. This CDR3 is 15 amino acids long. The J segment lost 4 bases and the V segment lost 3 bases, leaving 8 bases of the junction unmatched. The germline CDR1 and CDR2 sequences are SGDLS and YYNGEE. CDR3 residues: CASSEGRGQVTEAFF. CDR3 DNA: TGTGCCAGCAGCGAGGGCAGGGGGCAGGTCACTGAAGCTTTCTTT.

The genes are TRBV11-2 and TRBJ2-7; D might be TRBD1 (5 bases). Per the germline V gene, CDR1 is SGHAT and CDR2 is FQNNGV. With 1 base removed from V and 0 bases from J, the gap between germline ends came to 10 bases. This CDR3 is built from 15 residues. The CDR3 sequence: CASSLGQGPSYEQYF. For the CDR3, the DNA is TGTGCCAGCAGCTTAGGGCAGGGCCCCTCCTACGAGCAGTACTTC.

The rearrangement links TRBV15 to TRBJ1-1; D possibly corresponds to TRBD1 (5 bases). V was pared by 1 base and J by 0 bases, with 9 bases between. This CDR3 has 15 amino acids. Germline CDR1 reads LNHNV; CDR2 reads YYDKDF (reference sequence). In DNA form, the CDR3 reads TGTGCCACCAGCAGAGGACAGACAATGAACACTGAAGCTTTCTTT. Protein product: CATSRGQTMNTEAFF.

The rearrangement uses TRBV6-2 or TRBV6-3 and TRBJ2-1, with D possibly TRBD2 on 6 matching bases. The CDR3 loop spans 17 amino acids. V was clipped by 0 bases and J by 4 bases, with 16 bases between them. Per the germline V gene, CDR1 is MNHEY and CDR2 is SVGEGT. As DNA, the CDR3 is TGTGCCAGCAGTTACTCCTTGGGACTGTGGGGTTACAATGAGCAGTTCTTC. Protein sequence: CASSYSLGLWGYNEQFF.

The chain has TRBV28 and TRBJ1-4, with unresolved D. CDR3 size: 13 residues. The V and J ends lost 7 bases and 7 bases respectively, with 13 bases between them. Germline CDR1 and CDR2: MDHEN and SYDVKM. The CDR3 DNA sequence: TGTGCCAGCAATGAGGGTGGGAGTGAAAAACTGTTTTTT. Protein product: CASNEGGSEKLFF. Variable domain in full (rest from reference TRBV28 and TRBJ1-4): DVKVTQSSRYLVKRTGEKVFLECVQDMDHENMFWYRQDPGLGLRLIYFSYDVKMKEKGDIPEGYSVSREKKERFSLILESASTNQTSMYLCASNEGGSEKLFFGSGTQLSVL.

The rearrangement uses TRBV5-1 and TRBJ1-2; 12 bases match TRBD1. Germline loops: CDR1 SGHRS, CDR2 YFSETQ. The CDR3 runs 15 residues. J gave up 8 bases and V 0 bases, and 5 bases lay outside the gene matches. The CDR3 is CASSLVGQGARGYTF. DNA of the CDR3: TGCGCCAGCAGCTTGGTGGGACAGGGGGCGCGAGGCTACACCTTC.

The rearrangement links TRBV2 to TRBJ1-2; D not certain. Germline CDR1 reads SNHLY; CDR2 reads FYNNEI. There are 12 residues in the CDR3. The germline V and J ends were trimmed by 4 bases and 8 bases, with 11 bases remaining between them. Written as DNA, the CDR3 is TGTGCCAGCAGTGCGGGAGGGTTGGGCTACACCTTC. Protein sequence: CASSAGGLGYTF.

The chain recombines TRBV7-8 with TRBJ2-2, with D hard to call. V lost 5 bases and J lost 0, with 13 bases in between. This CDR3 is 16 amino acids long. The germline V gene has CDR1 SGHVS and CDR2 FQNEAQ. The DNA of the CDR3 is TGTGCCAGCAGCCGAGTGGTGGTTTCGAACACCGGGGAGCTGTTTTTT. As protein: CASSRVVVSNTGELFF.

The J gene is TRBJ2-1, the V gene TRBV5-1; 8 positions match TRBD2. The V and J ends lost 3 bases and 0 bases, in that order; junction bases with no gene match: 11. The CDR3 contains 18 residues. Germline values: CDR1 SGHRS, CDR2 YFSETQ. The DNA of the CDR3 is TGCGCCAGCAGCTCCTCTGGCGGGGGGCTGAGCTCCTACAATGAGCAGTTCTTC. Encoded protein: CASSSSGGGLSSYNEQFF.

The rearrangement links TRBV15 to TRBJ2-5; D remains unclear. V gave up 3 bases and J gave up 1 base, with 0 bases separating them. The germline CDR1 and CDR2 sequences are LNHNV and YYDKDF (reference sequence). This CDR3 spans 11 amino acids. The CDR3, as DNA: TGTGCCACCAGCAGCCAAGAGACCCAGTACTTC. Its translation is CATSSQETQYF.

The chain couples TRBV3-1 (or the pseudogene TRBV3-2) to TRBJ1-2; D gene uncertain. Germline V lookup: CDR1 LGHDT, CDR2 YNNKEL (reference sequence). Trimming took off 1 base at V and 3 bases at J, with 15 bases between the two ends. The CDR3 has 16 residues. The CDR3 reads CASSQAGYGGDYGYTF. As DNA, the CDR3 is TGTGCCAGCAGCCAAGCGGGTTATGGCGGGGACTATGGCTACACCTTC.